The T cell receptor beta chain described here comes from a study of blood T cell repertoires in COVID-19. The overall study: PBMCs, B-cell-depleted T cells, or T cells were the source of the cDNA or gDNA that made up the material.

In the original analysis: Reference gene primer amplification in the assay estimated nucleated cell counts. TCRdb keeps only in-frame clones here, not all; method: immunoSEQ multiplex PCR. That table furnishes V, J and clone size, whereas the DNA furnished D and trimming. The sample records around 200,000 clones, 86% being singletons. Trimming removed 4 bases from V and 7 bases from J; junction bases left unmatched: 19. Germline CDR1 and CDR2: MGHRA and YSYEKL. This CDR3 has 17 residues. The chain links TRBV4-1 to TRBJ2-7, with 7 bases aligning to TRBD1. The source is a woman of 80 years or more in a cohort sampled during active or convalescent COVID-19. The specimen sequenced was peripheral blood. The CDR3 region is CASSPFPRQGRAREQYF. The CDR3 DNA reads as TGCGCCAGCAGCCCTTTCCCACGACAGGGCCGGGCGAGGGAGCAGTACTTC.